These T cell receptor beta chains were read from a single sample in a study of blood T cells in healthy people across ages. One entry per CDR3 protein results from TCRdb running MiXCR on the 5' RACE reads. Of 650,000 to 1,000,000 distinct CDR3 sequences in the sample, 35% to 60% were seen once. What was sequenced was blood. The origin of the receptors is a man older than 75 in good health. Both conserved end residues are part of each CDR3. The D gene is left open where the match is weak. The size entry is marked missing in some rows and otherwise reads once, few, many or a size class.

abundance	v_gene	d_gene	j_gene	CDR3nt	CDR3aa
NA	TRBV29-1	NA	TRBJ1-2	TGCAGCGTTGAAGACGCAGCCCTTGGCTACACCTTC	CSVEDAALGYTF
many	TRBV29-1	TRBD2	TRBJ2-7	TGCAGCGTCAAAACCGGACTAGCGGCCGCCTACGAGCAGTACTTC	CSVKTGLAAAYEQYF
NA	TRBV7-2	NA	TRBJ2-3	TGTGCCAGCAGCGGGGACGGAGACACAGATACGCAGTATTTT	CASSGDGDTDTQYF
NA	TRBV7-2	NA	TRBJ2-5	TGTGCCGGCAACGGGCGCGTGGACTTATTCCAAGAGACCCAGTACTTC	CAGNGRVDLFQETQYF
NA	TRBV4-3	NA	TRBJ2-1	TGCGCCAGCAGCCAGCAAGTCTTCAATGAGCAGTTCTTC	CASSQQVFNEQFF
NA	TRBV11-2	NA	TRBJ2-7	TGTGCCAGCAGCTTAGTGGGTCAGAACTACGAGCAGTACTTC	CASSLVGQNYEQYF
NA	TRBV4-1	TRBD1	TRBJ1-5	TGCGCCAGCAGCAAAAGACAGGGGGATCAGCCCCAGCATTTT	CASSKRQGDQPQHF
NA	TRBV15	NA	TRBJ2-1	TGTGCCACCAGCCGCCGGCCCCTTGAGTATGAGCAGTTCTTC	CATSRRPLEYEQFF
many	TRBV7-8	TRBD2	TRBJ2-1	TGTGCCAGCAGCTTAATAGCGGGAGGGCCTCATGAGCAGTTCTTC	CASSLIAGGPHEQFF
NA	TRBV30	NA	TRBJ2-1	TGTGCCTGGACCAGGGGAGCCTACAATGAGCAGTTCTTC	CAWTRGAYNEQFF
few	TRBV29-1	NA	TRBJ2-1	TGCAGCGTTGCGTGGGATCATGAGCAGTTCTTC	CSVAWDHEQFF
few	TRBV6-1	TRBD2	TRBJ2-4	TGTGCCAGCAGCGAAGCGGGAGGGCCGGACAAAAACATTCAGTACTTC	CASSEAGGPDKNIQYF
few	TRBV20-1	TRBD2	TRBJ2-7	TGCAGTGCAGCCGGGACTACCATCTACGAGCAGTACTTC	CSAAGTTIYEQYF
few	TRBV28	NA	TRBJ1-4	TGTGCCAGCAACCCGAGCCCGGTGGAGGAAAAACTGTTTTTT	CASNPSPVEEKLFF
few	TRBV25-1	NA	TRBJ2-3	TGTGCCTCCGGGGGCGGCTTCGAAGATACGCAGTATTTT	CASGGGFEDTQYF
NA	TRBV15	TRBD1	TRBJ2-7	TGTGCCACCAGCATGCACAGGGGTTCGGGCGAGCAGTACTTC	CATSMHRGSGEQYF
few	TRBV6-2/TRBV6-3	TRBD1	TRBJ2-1	TGTGCCAGCAGTTACCACGACGGGACAGGGGGCATCTATGAGCAGTTCTTC	CASSYHDGTGGIYEQFF
once	TRBV20-1	TRBD1	TRBJ2-5	TGCGGTGTGGGAGGGGACAGGGAAGAGACCCAGTACTTC	CGVGGDREETQYF
many	TRBV5-1	NA	TRBJ2-3	TGCGCCAGCAGCTTGGATGGTGGCGGTAGCACAGATACGCAGTATTTT	CASSLDGGGSTDTQYF
few	TRBV28	TRBD1	TRBJ2-7	TGTGCCAGCAGTTTCCCGGGACAGGCCTACGAGCAGTACTTC	CASSFPGQAYEQYF
few	TRBV12-3/TRBV12-4	TRBD1	TRBJ1-1	TGTGCCAGCAACAGAGGGACAGCGAGTTCAGCTTTCTTT	CASNRGTASSAFF
NA	TRBV7-2	TRBD2	TRBJ2-3	TGTGCCAGCAGCTCCGCTAGCGGGAGGGCGGCAGATACGCAGTATTTT	CASSSASGRAADTQYF
few	TRBV7-9	NA	TRBJ2-7	TGTGCCAGTGGGGGACGCGAAACCTACGAGCAGTACTTC	CASGGRETYEQYF
NA	TRBV5-1	TRBD1	TRBJ2-5	TGCGCCAGCAGCTTATGGCCTGGACAGGGGGAAGAGACCCAGTACTTC	CASSLWPGQGEETQYF
NA	TRBV10-3	TRBD2	TRBJ2-2	TGTGCCACAAGCGGGAGTTCAACCGGGGAGCTGTTTTTT	CATSGSSTGELFF
once	TRBV30	NA	TRBJ2-3	TGTGCCTGGGGGGCGGCTAGCGCAACAGATACGCAGTATTTT	CAWGAASATDTQYF
NA	TRBV27	TRBD1	TRBJ2-7	TGTGCCAGCAGTCAGACAGGGGGCGATTACGAGCAGTACTTC	CASSQTGGDYEQYF
NA	TRBV5-5	NA	TRBJ2-5	TGTGCCAGCAGAATGGACGGGGCCCAGGGAGAGACCCAGTACTTC	CASRMDGAQGETQYF
once	TRBV7-2	NA	TRBJ2-1	TGTGCCAGCAGCCGTACAGGGATAGGGGACAATGAGCAGTTCTTC	CASSRTGIGDNEQFF
few	TRBV29-1	TRBD1	TRBJ1-1	TGCAGCGCCCGACAGGGTGTCGTCACTGAAGCTTTCTTT	CSARQGVVTEAFF
few	TRBV20-1	NA	TRBJ2-2	TGCAGTGCTCCCCCCCGTGGCACCGGGGAGCTGTTTTTT	CSAPPRGTGELFF
few	TRBV20-1	NA	TRBJ2-5	TGCAGTGCTAGAGCAAGAGGGATAAGACAAGAGACCCAGTACTTC	CSARARGIRQETQYF
few	TRBV25-1	NA	TRBJ2-7	TGTGCCAGCAGTAAGTCCGGGACTGCGACCTACGAGCAGTACTTC	CASSKSGTATYEQYF
few	TRBV7-8	NA	TRBJ2-2	TGTGCCAGCAGCACCCCTAGCGTTGAGCTGTTTTTT	CASSTPSVELFF
NA	TRBV10-3	NA	TRBJ2-5	TGTGCCATCAGTGAGTCCATCAGCCCAGTAGCGCCACAAGAGACCCAGTACTTC	CAISESISPVAPQETQYF
NA	TRBV28	TRBD2	TRBJ2-7	TGTGCCAGCAGTTCACCCAGCGGGAGACGGTACGAGCAGTACTTC	CASSSPSGRRYEQYF
NA	TRBV7-2	NA	TRBJ2-5	TGTGCCAGCAGCTTGAGGGGGAACTACAATGAGCAGTACTTC	CASSLRGNYNEQYF
NA	TRBV11-3	NA	TRBJ2-6	TGTGCCAGCAGTTTCAGAGCACAGCCCGGGGCCAACGTCCTGACTTTC	CASSFRAQPGANVLTF
NA	TRBV24-1	NA	TRBJ2-1	TGTGCCACCAGTAGCCCTACAGGGAAACACTCCTACAATGAGCAGTTCTTC	CATSSPTGKHSYNEQFF
once	TRBV4-1	NA	TRBJ2-7	TGCGCCAGCAGCCAAGGAGTCGACAGTCCCTTCTACGAGCAGTACTTC	CASSQGVDSPFYEQYF
few	TRBV4-2	NA	TRBJ2-1	TGTGCCAGCAGCCAAGATGAACGTAGGGTATGGAATGAGCAGTTCTTC	CASSQDERRVWNEQFF
few	TRBV5-6	TRBD1	TRBJ1-2	TGTGCCAGCAGCTCGACAGGGGACTATGGCTACACCTTC	CASSSTGDYGYTF
many	TRBV12-3/TRBV12-4	TRBD2	TRBJ2-1	TGTGCCAGCAGTCCGTCCCTTAGCGGGATTGCCGGCAATGAGCAGTTCTTC	CASSPSLSGIAGNEQFF